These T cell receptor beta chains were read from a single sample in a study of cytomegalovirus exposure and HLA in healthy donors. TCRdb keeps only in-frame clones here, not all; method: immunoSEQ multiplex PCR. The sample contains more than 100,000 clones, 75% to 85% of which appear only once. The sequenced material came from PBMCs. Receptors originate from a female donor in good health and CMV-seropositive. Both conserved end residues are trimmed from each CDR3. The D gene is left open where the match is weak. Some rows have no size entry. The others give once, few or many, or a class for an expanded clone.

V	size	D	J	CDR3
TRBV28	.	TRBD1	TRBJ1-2	ASSSPGQGYGYT
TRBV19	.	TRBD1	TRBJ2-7	ASSPGQVYEQY
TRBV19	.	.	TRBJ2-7	ASSMDGTPAYEQY
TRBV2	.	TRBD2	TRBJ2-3	ASEFLRGGSTDTQY
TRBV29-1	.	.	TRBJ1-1	SVREGSGNTEAF
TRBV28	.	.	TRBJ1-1	ASSFPWAEYGNTEAF
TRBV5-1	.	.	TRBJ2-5	ASSLSVDQETQY
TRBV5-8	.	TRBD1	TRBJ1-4	ASSFGTGHEKLF
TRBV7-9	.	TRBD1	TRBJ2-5	ASSPRGDRGQETQY
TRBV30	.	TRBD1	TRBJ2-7	AWNRQGDGEQY
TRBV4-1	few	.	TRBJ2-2	ASSQDQVAGELF
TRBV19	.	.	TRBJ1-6	ASSIGHNNSPLH
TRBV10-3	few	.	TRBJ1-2	AIAYRDGNYGYT
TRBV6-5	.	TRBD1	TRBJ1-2	ASSERDSRSYT
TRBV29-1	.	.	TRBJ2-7	SVSSGTNTYEQY
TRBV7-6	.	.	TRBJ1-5	ASSFAQGQPQH
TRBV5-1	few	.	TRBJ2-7	ASSLSSYEQY
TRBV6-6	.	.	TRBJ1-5	ASSPLGGRQPQH
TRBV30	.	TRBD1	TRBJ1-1	AWRGQGHTEAF
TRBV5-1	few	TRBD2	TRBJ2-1	ASAAGGPYNEQF
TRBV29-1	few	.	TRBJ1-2	SVGKREAGANYGYT
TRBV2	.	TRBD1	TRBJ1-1	ASSSGQGVGPTEAF
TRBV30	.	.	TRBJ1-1	AWLDGMNTEAF
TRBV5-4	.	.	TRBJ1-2	ASSSRGGYGYT
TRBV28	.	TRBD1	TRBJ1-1	ASSLRGLWDTEAF
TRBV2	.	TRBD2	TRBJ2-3	ASKKIAGASTDTQY
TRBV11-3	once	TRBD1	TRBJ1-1	ASSRQGNTEAF
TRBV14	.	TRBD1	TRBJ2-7	ASSQRTGDQQY
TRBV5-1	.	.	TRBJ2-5	ASSRQGQQETQY
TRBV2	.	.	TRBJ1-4	ASSATGTTNEKLF
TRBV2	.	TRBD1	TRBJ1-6	ASSELGQRDNSPLH
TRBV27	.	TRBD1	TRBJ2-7	ASRSGTGGAYEQY
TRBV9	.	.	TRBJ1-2	ASSVKRTTTPLNYGYT
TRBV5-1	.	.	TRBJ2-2	ASSGLTGNTGELF
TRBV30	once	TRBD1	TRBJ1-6	AWNKAGGSSPLH
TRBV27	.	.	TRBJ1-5	ASPGDYSNQPQH
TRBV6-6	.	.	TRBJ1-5	ASSYEGAVYQPQH
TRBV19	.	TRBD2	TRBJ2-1	ASRTRGGYNEQF
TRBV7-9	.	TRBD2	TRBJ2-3	SSSSTLSGDTQRDTQY
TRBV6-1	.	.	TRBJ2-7	ASSESAGIYEQY
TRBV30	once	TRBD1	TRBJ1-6	AGERGGPLH
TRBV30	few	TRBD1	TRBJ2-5	AWSPGGEETQY
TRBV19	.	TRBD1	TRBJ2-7	ASGWDRDSYEQY
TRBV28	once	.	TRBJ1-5	ASSLVGGNQPQH
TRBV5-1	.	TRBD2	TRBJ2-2	ASSLYPGGLAGTGELF
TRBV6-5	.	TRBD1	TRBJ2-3	ASTPTGENSEY
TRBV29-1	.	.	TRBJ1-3	SVVGTFGNTIY
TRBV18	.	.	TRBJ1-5	ASSPSGFSNQPQH
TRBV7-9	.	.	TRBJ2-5	ASSLKGLETQY
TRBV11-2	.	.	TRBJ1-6	ASSLTGGNSPLH
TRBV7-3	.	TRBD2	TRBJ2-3	ASSPGAGGTDTQY
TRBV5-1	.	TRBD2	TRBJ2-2	ASSLELATNTGELF